This T cell receptor beta chain was observed in a study of T-cell reconstitution after alpha-beta-depleted transplantation in children. For TCRbeta, the library was prepared with unique molecular identifiers. TCRdb used MiXCR to reprocess the PCR reads, holding one entry per CDR3 protein. The sample holds hundreds of thousands of distinct CDR3 sequences, about an eighth seen once. Study-level points and caveats: The origin of alpha-beta T cells about two months after transplant was reportedly several hundred expanded graft clones. T-cell counts and diversity at one year following transplant were attributed mainly to newly produced T cells.

Notes on this clonotype: The antigen remains unidentified.

The CDR3 runs to 15 residues. Germline loops: CDR1 SGHRS, CDR2 YFSETQ. V trimming: 5 bases; J trimming: 3 bases; junction bases outside the gene matches: 8. The sample here was PBMCs, mostly from graft donor cells, taken 360 days after TCRalphabeta/CD19-depleted stem cell transplant. This chain links TRBV5-1 with TRBJ2-7; 10 nucleotides agree with TRBD2. The TCR sequence derives from a male patient between 5 and 17 years old who had a stem cell transplant for acute myeloid leukemia, so the T cells may come from the graft donor. Here the CDR3 reads CASREELAGVYEQYF. In nucleotides, the CDR3 is TGCGCCAGCAGGGAGGAGCTAGCGGGAGTCTACGAGCAGTACTTC.